These 27 T cell receptor beta chains were all obtained from the same sample, sequenced in a study of blood T cell repertoires in COVID-19. Clones were read by immunoSEQ multiplex PCR, and TCRdb kept only the in-frame ones, dropping some. The sample carries 270,000 or so clones, more than 75% recorded once. The material sequenced was PBMCs or T cells enriched from blood (not recorded which). The source is a woman aged 18-35 years who had recovered from COVID-19.

The CDR3 region has the DNA TGTGCCAGCAGCTTGTTTAAGCTAGCGGGGCTGAACGAGCAGTTCTTC. The encoded protein is CASSLFKLAGLNEQFF. The rearrangement links TRBV5-4 to TRBJ2-1; 9 nucleotides align to TRBD2. This CDR3 has 16 residues. V was pared by 1 base and J by 10 bases, with 12 bases of the junction left unmatched. Germline values: CDR1 SGHNT, CDR2 YYREEE (reference sequence). Combining the CDR3 with reference TRBV5-4 and TRBJ2-1 gives the whole variable domain ETGVTQSPTHLIKTRGQQVTLRCSSQSGHNTVSWYQQALGQGPQFIFQYYREEENGRGNFPPRFSGLQFPNYSSELNVNALELDDSALYLCASSLFKLAGLNEQFFGPGTRLTVL.

This chain joins TRBV5-4 and TRBJ2-1, with D possibly being TRBD1 (6 bases). V was clipped by 4 bases and J by 5 bases, with 13 bases between them. Germline-derived CDR1 and CDR2 are SGHNT and YYREEE (reference sequence). This CDR3 contains 14 residues. In DNA form, the CDR3 reads TGTGCCAGCAGCGGGACAATCCCCAACAATGAGCAGTTCTTC. Protein: CASSGTIPNNEQFF.

The chain couples TRBV2 to TRBJ2-1; 8 nucleotides agree with TRBD2. CDR3 size: 14 residues. J lost 4 bases, V lost 7 bases, and 6 bases had no gene match. Looked up from germline, CDR1 is SNHLY and CDR2 is FYNNEI. In nucleotides, the CDR3 is TGTGCCAGCATCTCGATAGCGGGGTACAATGAGCAGTTCTTC. This gives the protein CASISIAGYNEQFF.

V is TRBV5-4 and J is TRBJ2-3, with TRBD2 matching over 10 bases. This CDR3 is 16 amino acids long. Germline trimming cut 4 bases from V and 2 bases from J; bases unmatched to any gene: 7. In germline, CDR1 is SGHNT, CDR2 YYREEE (reference sequence). CDR3 residues: CASSVPGLAITDTQYF. CDR3 nucleotides: TGTGCCAGCAGCGTCCCGGGACTAGCGATCACAGATACGCAGTATTTT.

In its sample, this clone was seen a few times. The chain uses TRBV30 and TRBJ1-2; 8 bases align to TRBD1. This CDR3 has 17 residues. CDR1 and CDR2 from the germline V gene are GTSNPN and SVGIG (reference sequence). The ends lost 0 bases at V and 2 bases at J; junction bases unmatched: 11. In DNA form, the CDR3 reads TGTGCCTGGAGTGTACCCGTGGGGACAGGCTCAAACTATGGCTACACCTTC. Protein: CAWSVPVGTGSNYGYTF. The variable domain in full, with the rest retrieved from reference TRBV30 and TRBJ1-2, is SQTIHQWPATLVQPVGSPLSLECTVEGTSNPNLYWYRQAAGRGLQLLFYSVGIGQISSEVPQNLSASRPQDRQFILSSKKLLLSDSGFYLCAWSVPVGTGSNYGYTFGSGTRLTVV.

The V call is TRBV9, the J call TRBJ2-1; 7 bases line up with TRBD2. Germline lookup yields CDR1 SGDLS and CDR2 YYNGEE. The V and J ends lost 0 bases and 0 bases, in that order; junction bases with no gene match: 12. This CDR3 contains 19 residues. CDR3 in amino acids: CASSVEGGSAMSSYNEQFF. The CDR3 DNA sequence: TGTGCCAGCAGCGTAGAGGGCGGGAGCGCCATGAGCTCCTACAATGAGCAGTTCTTC.

The V and J genes are TRBV11-3 and TRBJ2-7; 8 nucleotides agree with TRBD1. The junction had 8 bases not matched to a gene; V was cut back by 5 bases and J by 5 bases. The CDR3 has 14 amino acids. The V gene's germline CDR1 is SGHNT and CDR2 YENEEA. CDR3 coding DNA: TGTGCCAGCAGCCCTGGACAGGGTAGCGACGAGCAGTACTTC. The encoded protein is CASSPGQGSDEQYF.

The V call is TRBV11-2, the J call TRBJ1-2, with D perhaps matching TRBD1 (5 bases). CDR1 and CDR2 (germline): SGHAT, FQNNGV. This CDR3 has 14 residues. V lost 1 base and J 6 bases, leaving 12 bases between the germline ends. The CDR3 DNA reads TGTGCCAGCAGCTTAGTGTCGGCAGGGAATGGCTACACCTTC. Translated, it gives CASSLVSAGNGYTF.

This chain connects TRBV27 to TRBJ2-5; TRBD1 matches 7 bases. The CDR3 loop spans 15 amino acids. CDR1 MNHEY and CDR2 SMNVEV come from the germline V gene (reference sequence). The V gene end was trimmed by 6 bases and the J gene end by 3 bases; junction bases not matched to a gene: 10. The DNA of the CDR3 is TGTGCCAGCAGCCGCCCGGGACAGATAAAAGAGACCCAGTACTTC. Residues: CASSRPGQIKETQYF.

The chain joins TRBV18 to TRBJ2-4; 8 nucleotides match TRBD1. The CDR3 is made up of 15 amino acids. The V gene end was trimmed by 0 bases and the J gene end by 5 bases; junction bases not matched to a gene: 3. The V gene's germline CDR1 is KGHSH and CDR2 LQKENI. CDR3: CASSPPLDRENIQYF. CDR3 DNA: TGTGCCAGCTCACCACCGTTGGACAGGGAAAACATTCAGTACTTC.

V usage is TRBV4-1 and J usage is TRBJ1-1; TRBD1 agrees at 7 bases. CDR3 size: 18 residues. Germline CDR1 MGHRA, CDR2 YSYEKL. J gave up 5 bases and V 4 bases, and 19 bases lay outside the gene matches. CDR3 sequence reads: CASSLLVVGRQGATEAFF. CDR3 nucleotide sequence: TGCGCCAGCAGCCTCCTCGTCGTTGGTCGACAGGGAGCGACTGAAGCTTTCTTT.

J is TRBJ1-6 and V is TRBV6-6; TRBD1 matches at 8 bases. Per germline, CDR1 MNHNY and CDR2 SVGAGI (reference sequence). Losses at the gene ends were 2 bases for V and 6 bases for J; bases not matched to a gene: 3. The CDR3 length is 15 residues. The CDR3 protein is CASSYVTGGNSPLHF. The CDR3 bases are TGTGCCAGCAGTTACGTAACAGGGGGTAATTCACCCCTCCACTTT.

The sample holds one count of this clone. Here the CDR3 reads CASSIATGTYEQYF. In DNA form, the CDR3 reads TGTGCCAGCAGCATAGCGACGGGAACCTACGAGCAGTACTTC. The J gene is TRBJ2-7, the V gene TRBV5-4; perhaps TRBD2 as D (5 bases). The germline V gene has CDR1 SGHNT and CDR2 YYREEE (reference sequence). Trimming took off 4 bases at V and 2 bases at J, with 13 bases between the two ends. The CDR3 covers 14 residues.

The chain joins TRBV28 to TRBJ2-7; the match to TRBD2 covers 9 bases. J lost 3 bases, V lost 7 bases, and 13 bases had no gene match. Germline assignment: CDR1 MDHEN and CDR2 SYDVKM. CDR3 size: 16 residues. DNA of the CDR3: TGTGCCAGCACTAAGCCCAGCGTTAGCGGGAGCTACGAGCAGTACTTC. Translation: CASTKPSVSGSYEQYF.

This chain connects TRBV27 to TRBJ2-1; possible D gene TRBD2, 6 bases. Deletions cut 2 bases from V and 0 bases from J, with 8 bases between. CDR3 length: 15 residues. Germline-derived CDR1 and CDR2 are MNHEY and SMNVEV (reference sequence). The CDR3: CASSLGRNSYNEQFF. The DNA of the CDR3 is TGTGCCAGCAGTTTAGGGAGGAACTCCTACAATGAGCAGTTCTTC.

The J gene is TRBJ1-5, the V gene TRBV30, with D perhaps matching TRBD1 (6 bases). The CDR3 spans 12 residues. From germline, CDR1 is GTSNPN and CDR2 SVGIG (reference sequence). Trimming shortened V by 0 bases and J by 11 bases, and 11 bases separated the two germline ends. The CDR3 protein is CAWSVRDTTQHF. DNA of the CDR3: TGTGCCTGGAGTGTACGGGACACCACCCAGCATTTT.

V is TRBV25-1 and J is TRBJ1-2; no clear D. Germline assignment: CDR1 MGHDK and CDR2 SYGVNS. The CDR3 length is 15 residues. With 0 bases removed from V and 3 bases from J, the gap between germline ends came to 11 bases. Here the CDR3 reads CASSEYNGGDYGYTF. CDR3 bases: TGTGCCAGCAGTGAATATAATGGCGGGGACTATGGCTACACCTTC.

The chain carries TRBV29-1 and TRBJ1-1; unclear D gene. Germline V CDR1 and CDR2: SQVTM, ANQGSEA. Trimming cost V 8 bases and J 1 base, with 8 bases left between them. The CDR3 totals 11 residues. CDR3 residues: CSLTANTEAFF. In DNA, the CDR3 is TGCAGCCTTACAGCGAACACTGAAGCTTTCTTT.

The chain links TRBV3-1 (or the pseudogene TRBV3-2) to TRBJ2-7, with D possibly being TRBD1 (6 bases). In germline, CDR1 is LGHDT, CDR2 YNNKEL (reference sequence). The V end lost 4 bases, the J end lost 0 bases, and 16 bases lay between the germline ends. The CDR3 has 16 amino acids. CDR3 protein: CASSPRQARSSYEQYF. The CDR3 DNA reads as TGTGCCAGCAGCCCACGACAGGCAAGGAGCTCCTACGAGCAGTACTTC.

This chain joins TRBV5-6 and TRBJ2-7, with 8 bases matching TRBD1. V was pared by 4 bases and J by 2 bases, with 8 bases of the junction left unmatched. This CDR3 contains 15 residues. The germline V gene has CDR1 SGHDT and CDR2 YYEEEE. CDR3 amino acids: CASSRFDRGPYEQYF. The CDR3 coding sequence is TGTGCCAGCAGCCGATTCGACAGGGGCCCCTACGAGCAGTACTTC.

The chain combines TRBV6-5 with TRBJ1-2; a possible D gene is TRBD1 (5 bases). Looked up from germline, CDR1 is MNHEY and CDR2 is SVGAGI. This CDR3 contains 16 residues. V lost 2 bases, J lost 4 bases, and 17 bases lay in between. CDR3 bases: TGTGCCAGCAGTTACCGGGGGGTGGGGGATTCCTATGGCTACACCTTC. Translated, it gives CASSYRGVGDSYGYTF.

The chain links TRBV2 to TRBJ2-3; 7 positions match TRBD2. Unmatched junction bases numbered 4, after V lost 3 bases and J lost 1 base. The CDR3 covers 15 residues. Per germline, CDR1 SNHLY and CDR2 FYNNEI. CDR3 protein: CASSEPREGTDTQYF. As DNA, the CDR3 is TGTGCCAGCAGTGAGCCCCGGGAGGGCACAGATACGCAGTATTTT. Based on the CDR3 plus reference TRBV2 and TRBJ2-3, the full variable domain is EPEVTQTPSHQVTQMGQEVILRCVPISNHLYFYWYRQILGQKVEFLVSFYNNEISEKSEIFDDQFSVERPDGSNFTLKIRSTKLEDSAMYFCASSEPREGTDTQYFGPGTRLTVL.

The chain couples TRBV21-1 to TRBJ1-4; the table's D call TRBD1 went unverified against the DNA. TRBV21-1 corresponds to a pseudogene. The CDR3 has 14 amino acids. This chain's CDR3 is CASSKRAGVEKLFF. The CDR3 DNA sequence: TGTGCCAGCAGCAAAAGGGCAGGGGTCGAAAAACTGTTTTTT.

The rearrangement uses TRBV5-1 and TRBJ1-1, with 8 bases that match TRBD1. Germline CDR1 reads SGHRS; CDR2 reads YFSETQ. The CDR3 sequence is 16 residues long. The V segment lost 7 bases and the J segment 2 bases; nucleotides outside the gene matches: 13. The CDR3 coding sequence is TGCGCCAGCCAAACCGTTTTCAGGGGGCCTAACACTGAAGCTTTCTTT. It yields the protein CASQTVFRGPNTEAFF.

The genes are TRBV18 and TRBJ2-7; possibly TRBD1 for D (6 bases). This CDR3 contains 14 residues. The V end lost 6 bases, the J end lost 3 bases, and 15 bases lay between the germline ends. CDR1 and CDR2 (germline): KGHSH, LQKENI. CDR3 sequence (DNA): TGTGCCAGCTCGTGGACAGCGAAAGGCTACGAGCAGTACTTC. Translated, it gives CASSWTAKGYEQYF. Together with reference TRBV18 and TRBJ2-7, the CDR3 gives the full variable domain: NAGVMQNPRHLVRRRGQEARLRCSPMKGHSHVYWYRQLPEEGLKFMVYLQKENIIDESGMPKERFSAEFPKEGPSILRIQQVVRGDSAAYFCASSWTAKGYEQYFGPGTRLTVT.

This chain uses TRBV6-2 or TRBV6-3 with TRBJ1-1; D is possibly TRBD1 (5 bases). Trimming shortened V by 5 bases and J by 3 bases, and 10 bases separated the two germline ends. Looked up from germline, CDR1 is MNHEY and CDR2 is SVGEGT. This CDR3 spans 13 amino acids. The CDR3 nucleotides read TGTGCCAGCAGTATCAGGGACTACACTGAAGCTTTCTTT. Amino acid sequence: CASSIRDYTEAFF.

The rearrangement uses TRBV3-1 (or the pseudogene TRBV3-2) and TRBJ2-5, with D possibly being TRBD1 (5 bases). This CDR3 spans 14 amino acids. The V gene's germline CDR1 is LGHDT and CDR2 YNNKEL (reference sequence). V was pared by 4 bases and J by 2 bases, with 11 bases between. CDR3 region: CASSPWAGQETQYF. CDR3 coding DNA: TGTGCCAGCAGCCCTTGGGCAGGGCAAGAGACCCAGTACTTC.